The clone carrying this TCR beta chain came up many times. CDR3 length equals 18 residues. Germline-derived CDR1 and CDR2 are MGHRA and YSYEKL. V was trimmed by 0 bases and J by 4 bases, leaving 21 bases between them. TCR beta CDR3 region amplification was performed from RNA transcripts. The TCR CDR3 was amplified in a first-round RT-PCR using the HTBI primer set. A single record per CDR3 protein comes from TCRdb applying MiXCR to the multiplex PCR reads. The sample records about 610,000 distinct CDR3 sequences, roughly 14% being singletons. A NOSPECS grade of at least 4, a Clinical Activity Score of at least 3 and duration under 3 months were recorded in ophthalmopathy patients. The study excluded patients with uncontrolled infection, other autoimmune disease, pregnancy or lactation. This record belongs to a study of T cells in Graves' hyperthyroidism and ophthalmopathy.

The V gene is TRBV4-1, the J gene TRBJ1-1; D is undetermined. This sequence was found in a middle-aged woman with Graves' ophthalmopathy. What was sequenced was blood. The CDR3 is CASSQDRVKIPGSTEAFF. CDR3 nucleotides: TGCGCCAGCAGCCAAGATAGGGTCAAGATCCCCGGTAGCACTGAAGCTTTCTTT.